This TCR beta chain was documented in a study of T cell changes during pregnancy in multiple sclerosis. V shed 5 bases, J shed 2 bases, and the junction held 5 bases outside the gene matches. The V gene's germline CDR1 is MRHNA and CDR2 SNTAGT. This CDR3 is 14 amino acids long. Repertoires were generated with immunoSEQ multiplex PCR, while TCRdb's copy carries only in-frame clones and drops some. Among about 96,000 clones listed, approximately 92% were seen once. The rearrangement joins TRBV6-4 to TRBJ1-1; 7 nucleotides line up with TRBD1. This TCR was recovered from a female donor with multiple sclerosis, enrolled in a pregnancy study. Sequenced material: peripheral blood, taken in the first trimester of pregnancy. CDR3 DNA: TGTGCCAGCAGTCCGGGACAGTCTAACACTGAAGCTTTCTTT. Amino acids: CASSPGQSNTEAFF.